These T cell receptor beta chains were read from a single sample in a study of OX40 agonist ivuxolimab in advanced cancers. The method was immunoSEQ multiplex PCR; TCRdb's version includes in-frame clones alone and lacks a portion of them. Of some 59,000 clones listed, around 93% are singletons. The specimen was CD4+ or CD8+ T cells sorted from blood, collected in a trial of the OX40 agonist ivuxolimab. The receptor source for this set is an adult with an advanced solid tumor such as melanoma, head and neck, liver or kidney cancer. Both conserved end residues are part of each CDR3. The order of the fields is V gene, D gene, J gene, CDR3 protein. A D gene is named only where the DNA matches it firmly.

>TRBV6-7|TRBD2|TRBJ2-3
CASSYPAPLAGPNTDTQYF
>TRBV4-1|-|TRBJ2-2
CASSPGPNTGELFF
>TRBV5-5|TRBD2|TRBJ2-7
CASSLEGLAGVQEQYF
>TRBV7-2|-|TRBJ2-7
CASSLASRPYEQYF
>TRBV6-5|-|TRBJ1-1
CASISSPSENTEAFF
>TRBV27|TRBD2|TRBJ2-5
CASSTGREARAQETQYF
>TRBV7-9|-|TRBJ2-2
CASSFRTSDTGELFF
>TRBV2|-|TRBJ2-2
CASRGGPLDPTGELFF
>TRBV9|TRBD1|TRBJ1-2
CASSLLTGGLNYGYTF
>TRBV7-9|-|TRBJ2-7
CASSFAGTFNEQYF
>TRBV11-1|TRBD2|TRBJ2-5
CASSLFWGGSGETQYF
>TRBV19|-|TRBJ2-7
CASSLGTSEQYF
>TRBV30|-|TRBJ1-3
CAWSVDQGRAISGNTIYF
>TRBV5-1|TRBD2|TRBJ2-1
CASSFQTSGSGNEQFF
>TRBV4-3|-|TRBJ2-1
CASSQGSAYNEQFF
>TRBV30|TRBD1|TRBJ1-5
CAWSPGQGYQPQHF
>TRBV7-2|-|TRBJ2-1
CASSLRSFSSYNEQFF
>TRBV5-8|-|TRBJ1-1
CASSFGAVSTNTEAFF
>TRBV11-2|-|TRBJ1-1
CASSFEIQGINAEAFF